This T cell receptor beta chain was profiled in a study of blood T cells in healthy people across ages. Study results and caveats: Total diversity from one million sequenced T cells was likely underestimated. More naive CD4+ cells and higher diversity were found in long-lived than in aged donors.

The length of the CDR3 is 20 residues. Germline V gene data show CDR1 as DFQATT and CDR2 as SNEGSKA (reference sequence). V lost 4 bases, J lost 2 bases, and 31 bases lay in between. For the second PCR, which ran for about 6 to 12 cycles, a sample-barcoded 5' primer and a J-beta primer mix were used. A tag from a template-switch adaptor with 12 random nucleotides marked each cDNA molecule. A single record per CDR3 protein comes from TCRdb applying MiXCR to the 5' RACE reads. The sample has 550,000 to 800,000 distinct CDR3 sequences, around 21% seen once; the top ten hold roughly 3.4%. Ten or more counts support this clonotype. The antigen remains unidentified. Donors gave ten milliliters of peripheral blood apiece.

The receptor was isolated from a man aged 65-85 years in good health. Sample: blood. V gene TRBV20-1 combines with J gene TRBJ2-3; the D gene is possibly TRBD2 (6 bases). The chain's CDR3 is CSATNRDSSFERTVTDTQYF. The CDR3 bases are TGCAGTGCTACCAACCGGGACTCAAGTTTCGAACGTACCGTCACAGATACGCAGTATTTT.